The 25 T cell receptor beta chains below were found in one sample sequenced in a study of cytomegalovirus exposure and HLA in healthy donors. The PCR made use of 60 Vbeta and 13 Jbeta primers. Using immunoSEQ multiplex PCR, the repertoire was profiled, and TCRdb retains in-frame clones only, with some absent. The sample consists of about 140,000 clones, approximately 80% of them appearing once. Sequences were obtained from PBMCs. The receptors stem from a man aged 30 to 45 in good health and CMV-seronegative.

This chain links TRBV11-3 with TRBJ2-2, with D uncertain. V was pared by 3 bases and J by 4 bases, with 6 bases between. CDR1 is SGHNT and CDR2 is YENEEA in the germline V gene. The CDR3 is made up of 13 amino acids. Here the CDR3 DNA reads TGTGCCAGCAGCTTCGACTCCACCGGGGAGCTGTTTTTT. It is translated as CASSFDSTGELFF. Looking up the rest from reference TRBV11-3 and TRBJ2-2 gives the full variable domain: EAGVVQSPRYKIIEKKQPVAFWCNPISGHNTLYWYLQNLGQGPELLIRYENEEAVDDSQLPKDRFSAERLKGVDSTLKIQPAELGDSAVYLCASSFDSTGELFFGEGSRLTVL.

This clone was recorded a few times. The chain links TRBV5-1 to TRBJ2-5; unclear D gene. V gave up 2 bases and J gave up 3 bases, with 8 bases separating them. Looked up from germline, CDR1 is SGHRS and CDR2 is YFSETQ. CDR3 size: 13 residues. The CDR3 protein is CASSFSTEETQYF. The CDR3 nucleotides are TGCGCCAGCAGCTTCTCCACTGAAGAGACCCAGTACTTC.

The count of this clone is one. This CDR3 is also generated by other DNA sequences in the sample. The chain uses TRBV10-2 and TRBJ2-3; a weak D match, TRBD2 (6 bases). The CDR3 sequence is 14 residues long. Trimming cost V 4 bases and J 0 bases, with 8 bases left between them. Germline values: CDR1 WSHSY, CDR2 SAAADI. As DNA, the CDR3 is TGCGCCAGCAGTGGCGCGGGAAGCACAGATACGCAGTATTTT. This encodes CASSGAGSTDTQYF.

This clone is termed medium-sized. The CDR3 DNA sequence: TGTGCCAGCAGCCACACTACCAACGGGGAGCTGTTTTTT. Protein sequence: CASSHTTNGELFF. The chain carries TRBV14 and TRBJ2-2; no clear D. CDR3 size: 13 residues. Germline-derived CDR1 and CDR2 are SGHDN and FVKESK. Trimming stripped 3 bases from V and 7 bases from J, with 9 bases between.

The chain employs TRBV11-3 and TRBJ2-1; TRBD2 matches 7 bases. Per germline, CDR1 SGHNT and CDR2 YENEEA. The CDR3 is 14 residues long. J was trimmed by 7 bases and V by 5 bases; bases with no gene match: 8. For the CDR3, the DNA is TGTGCCAGCAGCAAATCGAAAGCGGGGAATGAGCAGTTCTTC. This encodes CASSKSKAGNEQFF.

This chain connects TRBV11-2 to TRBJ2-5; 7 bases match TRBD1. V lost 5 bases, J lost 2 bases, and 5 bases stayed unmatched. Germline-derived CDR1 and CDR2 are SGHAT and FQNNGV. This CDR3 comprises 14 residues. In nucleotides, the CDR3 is TGTGCCAGCAGCGAAGGGACAGATCAAGAGACCCAGTACTTC. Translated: CASSEGTDQETQYF.

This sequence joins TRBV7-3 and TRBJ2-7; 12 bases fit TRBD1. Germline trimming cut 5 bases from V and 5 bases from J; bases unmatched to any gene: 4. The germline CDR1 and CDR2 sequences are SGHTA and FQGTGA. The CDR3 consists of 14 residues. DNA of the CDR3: TGTGCCAGCAGCCCGGGACAGGGGGCGAACGAGCAGTACTTC. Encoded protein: CASSPGQGANEQYF.

The CDR3, as DNA: TGTGCCAGCAGCGAACAGGGGGCCAACACTGAAGCTTTCTTT. Its translation: CASSEQGANTEAFF. V usage is TRBV9 and J usage is TRBJ1-1, with 9 bases that match TRBD1. The V segment lost 3 bases and the J segment 2 bases; nucleotides outside the gene matches: 2. The CDR3 spans 14 residues. Germline CDR1 and CDR2: SGDLS and YYNGEE.

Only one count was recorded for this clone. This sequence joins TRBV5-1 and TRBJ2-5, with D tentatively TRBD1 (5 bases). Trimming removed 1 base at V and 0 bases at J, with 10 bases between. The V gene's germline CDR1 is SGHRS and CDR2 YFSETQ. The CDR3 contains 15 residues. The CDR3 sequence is CASSLNGADQETQYF. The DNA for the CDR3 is TGCGCCAGCAGCTTGAATGGGGCAGACCAAGAGACCCAGTACTTC.

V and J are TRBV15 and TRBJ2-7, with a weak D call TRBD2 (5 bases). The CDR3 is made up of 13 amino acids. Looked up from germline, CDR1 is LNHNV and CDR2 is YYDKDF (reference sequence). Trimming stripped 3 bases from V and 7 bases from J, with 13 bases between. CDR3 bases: TGTGCCACCAGCAGGGAGGACGTCGGGGAGCAGTACTTC. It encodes CATSREDVGEQYF. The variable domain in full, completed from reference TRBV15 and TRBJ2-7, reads DAMVIQNPRYQVTQFGKPVTLSCSQTLNHNVMYWYQQKSSQAPKLLFHYYDKDFNNEADTPDNFQSRRPNTSFCFLDIRSPGLGDTAMYLCATSREDVGEQYFGPGTRLTVT.

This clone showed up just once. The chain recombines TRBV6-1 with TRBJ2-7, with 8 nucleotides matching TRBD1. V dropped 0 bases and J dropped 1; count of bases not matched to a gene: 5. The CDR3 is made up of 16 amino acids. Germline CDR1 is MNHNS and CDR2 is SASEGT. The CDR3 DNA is TGTGCCAGCAGTGAAGCGGCGGGGACAGGTTCCTACGAGCAGTACTTC. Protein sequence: CASSEAAGTGSYEQYF.

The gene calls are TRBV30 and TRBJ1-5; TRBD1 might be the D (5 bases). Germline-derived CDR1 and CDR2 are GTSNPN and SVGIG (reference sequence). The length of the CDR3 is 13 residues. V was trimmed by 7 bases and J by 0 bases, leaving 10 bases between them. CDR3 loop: CAYRTDSNQPQHF. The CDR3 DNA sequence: TGTGCCTACAGGACGGATAGCAATCAGCCCCAGCATTTT.

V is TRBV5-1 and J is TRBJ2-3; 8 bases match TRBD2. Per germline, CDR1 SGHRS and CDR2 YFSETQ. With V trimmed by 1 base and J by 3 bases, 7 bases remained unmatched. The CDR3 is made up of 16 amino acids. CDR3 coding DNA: TGCGCCAGCAGCTTGAGGGACGGGAGGGCGACAGATACGCAGTATTTT. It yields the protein CASSLRDGRATDTQYF.

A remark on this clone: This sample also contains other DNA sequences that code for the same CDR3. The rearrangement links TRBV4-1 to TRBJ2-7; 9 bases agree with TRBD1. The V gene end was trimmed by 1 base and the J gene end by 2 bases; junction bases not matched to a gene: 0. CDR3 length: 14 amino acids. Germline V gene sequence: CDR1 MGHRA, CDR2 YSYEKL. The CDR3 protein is CASSQGQGAYEQYF. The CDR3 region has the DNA TGCGCCAGCAGCCAAGGACAGGGGGCCTACGAGCAGTACTTC.

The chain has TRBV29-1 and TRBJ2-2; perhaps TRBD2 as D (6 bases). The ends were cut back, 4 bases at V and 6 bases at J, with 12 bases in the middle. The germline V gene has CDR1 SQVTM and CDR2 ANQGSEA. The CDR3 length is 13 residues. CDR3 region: CSVGNTGAGELFF. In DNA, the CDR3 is TGCAGCGTTGGCAACACGGGGGCCGGGGAGCTGTTTTTT.

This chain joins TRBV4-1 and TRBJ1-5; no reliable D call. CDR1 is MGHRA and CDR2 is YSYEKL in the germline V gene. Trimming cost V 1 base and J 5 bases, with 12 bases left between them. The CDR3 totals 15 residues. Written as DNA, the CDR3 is TGCGCCAGCAGCCAAGGGCAGGTTGGCCATCAGCCCCAGCATTTT. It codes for CASSQGQVGHQPQHF.

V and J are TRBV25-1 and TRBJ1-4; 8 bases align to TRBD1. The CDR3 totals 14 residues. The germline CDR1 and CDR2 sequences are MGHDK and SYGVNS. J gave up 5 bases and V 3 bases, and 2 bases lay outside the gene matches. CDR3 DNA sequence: TGTGCCAGCAGTGACGACAGGGGAAATGAAAAACTGTTTTTT. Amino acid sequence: CASSDDRGNEKLFF.

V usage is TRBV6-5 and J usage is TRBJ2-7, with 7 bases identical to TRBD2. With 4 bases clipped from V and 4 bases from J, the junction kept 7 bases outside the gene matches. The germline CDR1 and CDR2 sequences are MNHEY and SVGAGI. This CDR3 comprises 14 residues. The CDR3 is CASSSGLDRYEQYF. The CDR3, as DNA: TGTGCCAGCAGTTCCGGACTAGACCGATACGAGCAGTACTTC.

The CDR3 sequence: CAWRSAATEKLFF. For the CDR3, the DNA is TGTGCCTGGAGGTCAGCGGCGACTGAAAAACTGTTTTTT. The chain has TRBV30 and TRBJ1-4; no clear D. V was pared by 3 bases and J by 7 bases, with 12 bases between. This CDR3 is built from 13 residues. From germline, CDR1 is GTSNPN and CDR2 SVGIG (reference sequence).

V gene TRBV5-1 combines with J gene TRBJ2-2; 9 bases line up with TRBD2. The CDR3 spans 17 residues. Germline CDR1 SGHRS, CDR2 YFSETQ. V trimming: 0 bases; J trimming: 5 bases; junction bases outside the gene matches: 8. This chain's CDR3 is CASSLAASGVYTGELFF. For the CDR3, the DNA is TGCGCCAGCAGCTTGGCCGCTAGCGGGGTGTATACCGGGGAGCTGTTTTTT.

The CDR3 reads CASSLATFRGNTGELFF. The CDR3 nucleotides read TGTGCCAGCAGCTTGGCCACGTTCCGGGGTAACACCGGGGAGCTGTTTTTT. This chain links TRBV5-4 with TRBJ2-2, with D possibly matching TRBD2 (5 bases). This CDR3 is 17 amino acids long. The V gene's germline CDR1 is SGHNT and CDR2 YYREEE (reference sequence). The germline V and J ends were trimmed by 0 bases and 2 bases, with 14 bases remaining between them.

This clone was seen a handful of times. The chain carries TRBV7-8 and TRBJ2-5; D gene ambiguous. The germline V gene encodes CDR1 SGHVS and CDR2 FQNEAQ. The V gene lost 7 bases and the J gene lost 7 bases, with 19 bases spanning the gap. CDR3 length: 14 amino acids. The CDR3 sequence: CASTLRQAAGTQYF. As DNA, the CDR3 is TGTGCCAGCACCCTTAGGCAGGCCGCCGGGACCCAGTACTTC.

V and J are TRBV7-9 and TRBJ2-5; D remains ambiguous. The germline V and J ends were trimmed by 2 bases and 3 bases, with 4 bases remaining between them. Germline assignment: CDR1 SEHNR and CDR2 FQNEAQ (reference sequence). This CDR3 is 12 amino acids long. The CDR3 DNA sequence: TGTGCCAGCAGCTTACGGGAAGAGACCCAGTACTTC. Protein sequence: CASSLREETQYF.

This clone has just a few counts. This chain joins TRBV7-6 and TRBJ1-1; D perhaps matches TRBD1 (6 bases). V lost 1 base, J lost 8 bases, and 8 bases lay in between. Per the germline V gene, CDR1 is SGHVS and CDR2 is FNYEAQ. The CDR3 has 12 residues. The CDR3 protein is CASSLEQGEAFF. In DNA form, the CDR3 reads TGTGCCAGCAGCTTAGAACAGGGAGAAGCTTTCTTT.

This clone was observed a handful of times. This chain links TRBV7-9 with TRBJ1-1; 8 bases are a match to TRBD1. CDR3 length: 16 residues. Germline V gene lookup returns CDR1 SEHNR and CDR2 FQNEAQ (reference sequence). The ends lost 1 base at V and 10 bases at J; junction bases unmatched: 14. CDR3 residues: CASSLGTTGGTHRAFF. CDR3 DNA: TGTGCCAGCAGCTTAGGAACCACAGGGGGGACCCATAGAGCTTTCTTT.